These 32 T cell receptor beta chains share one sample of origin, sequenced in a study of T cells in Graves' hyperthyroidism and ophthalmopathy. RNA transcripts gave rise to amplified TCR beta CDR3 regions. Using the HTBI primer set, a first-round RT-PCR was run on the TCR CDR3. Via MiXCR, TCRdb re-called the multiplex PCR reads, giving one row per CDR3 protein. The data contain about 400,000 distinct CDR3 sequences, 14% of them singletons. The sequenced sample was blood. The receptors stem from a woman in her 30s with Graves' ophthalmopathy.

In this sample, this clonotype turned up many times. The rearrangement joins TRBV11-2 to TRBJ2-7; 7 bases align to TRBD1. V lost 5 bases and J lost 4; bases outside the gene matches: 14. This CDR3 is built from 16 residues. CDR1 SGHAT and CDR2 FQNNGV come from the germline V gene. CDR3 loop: CASSRGQPLSSYEQYF. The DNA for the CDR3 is TGTGCCAGCAGCAGGGGACAGCCCCTCTCGTCTTACGAGCAGTACTTC. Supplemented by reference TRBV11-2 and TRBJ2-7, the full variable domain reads EAGVAQSPRYKIIEKRQSVAFWCNPISGHATLYWYQQILGQGPKLLIQFQNNGVVDDSQLPKDRFSAERLKGVDSTLKIQPAKLEDSAVYLCASSRGQPLSSYEQYFGPGTRLTVT.

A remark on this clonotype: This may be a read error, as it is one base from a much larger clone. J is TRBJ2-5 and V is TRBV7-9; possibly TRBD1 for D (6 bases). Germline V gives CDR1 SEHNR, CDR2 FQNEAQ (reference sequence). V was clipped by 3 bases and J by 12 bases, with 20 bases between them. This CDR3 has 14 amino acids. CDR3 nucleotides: TGTGCCAGCAGCTTGGTGGGGGCCCATCCCCGGGAGTACTTC. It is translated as CASSLVGAHPREYF. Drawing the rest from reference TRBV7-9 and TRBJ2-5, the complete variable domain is DTGVSQNPRHKITKRGQNVTFRCDPISEHNRLYWYRQTLGQGPEFLTYFQNEAQLEKSRLLSDRFSAERPKGSFSTLEIQRTEQGDSAMYLCASSLVGAHPREYFGPGTRLLVL.

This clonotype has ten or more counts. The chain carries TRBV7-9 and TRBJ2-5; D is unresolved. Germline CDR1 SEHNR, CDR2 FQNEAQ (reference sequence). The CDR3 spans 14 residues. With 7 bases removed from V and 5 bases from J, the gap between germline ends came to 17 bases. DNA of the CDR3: TGTGCCAGCAACCCCACTACCCTGGGGGAGACCCAGTACTTC. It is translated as CASNPTTLGETQYF.

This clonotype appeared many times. DNA of the CDR3: TGCAGCGTAACACAATACAACCTCGGGACAGGGGCTTTGAACACTGAAGCTTTCTTT. Encoded protein: CSVTQYNLGTGALNTEAFF. The chain has TRBV29-1 and TRBJ1-1, with 10 bases that match TRBD1. The CDR3 is 19 residues long. Germline-derived CDR1 and CDR2 are SQVTM and ANQGSEA. The V and J ends lost 6 bases and 0 bases, in that order; junction bases with no gene match: 19.

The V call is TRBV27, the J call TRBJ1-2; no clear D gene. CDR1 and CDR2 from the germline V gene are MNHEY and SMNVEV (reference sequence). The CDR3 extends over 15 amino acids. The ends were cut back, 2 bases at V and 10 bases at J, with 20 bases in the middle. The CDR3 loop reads CASSLGQPYNAAYTF. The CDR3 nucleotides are TGTGCCAGCAGTTTAGGGCAGCCCTACAATGCTGCCTACACCTTC.

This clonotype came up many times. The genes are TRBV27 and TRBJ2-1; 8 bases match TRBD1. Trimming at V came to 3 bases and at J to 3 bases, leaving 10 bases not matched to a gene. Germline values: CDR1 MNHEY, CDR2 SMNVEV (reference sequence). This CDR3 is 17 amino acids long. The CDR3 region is CASSFLRTGSVYNEQFF. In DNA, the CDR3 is TGTGCCAGCAGTTTCTTAAGGACAGGGTCAGTCTACAATGAGCAGTTCTTC.

The CDR3 loop reads CASSIRGPGEQYF. The CDR3 DNA sequence: TGTGCCAGCAGTATCAGGGGGCCGGGGGAGCAGTACTTC. The V call is TRBV28, the J call TRBJ2-7, with 8 bases aligning to TRBD1. V shed 5 bases and J 7 bases; nucleotides not matched to a gene: 7. CDR1 is MDHEN, CDR2 SYDVKM, per germline. CDR3 size: 13 residues.

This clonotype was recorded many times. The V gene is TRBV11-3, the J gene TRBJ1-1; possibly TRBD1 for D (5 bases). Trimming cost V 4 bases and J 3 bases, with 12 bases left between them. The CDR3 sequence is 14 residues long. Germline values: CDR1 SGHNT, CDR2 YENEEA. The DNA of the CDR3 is TGTGCCAGCAGCTCCGGGACGGTGGACACTGAAGCTTTCTTT. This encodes CASSSGTVDTEAFF.

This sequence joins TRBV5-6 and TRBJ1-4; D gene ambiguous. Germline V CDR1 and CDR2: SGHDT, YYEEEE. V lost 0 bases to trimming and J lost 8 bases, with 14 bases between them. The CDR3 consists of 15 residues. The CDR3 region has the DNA TGTGCCAGCAGCTTGGGGCCCGGGAGTTACGAAAAACTGTTTTTT. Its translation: CASSLGPGSYEKLFF. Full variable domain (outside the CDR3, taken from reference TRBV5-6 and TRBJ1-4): DAGVTQSPTHLIKTRGQQVTLRCSPKSGHDTVSWYQQALGQGPQFIFQYYEEEERQRGNFPDRFSGHQFPNYSSELNVNALLLGDSALYLCASSLGPGSYEKLFFGSGTQLSVL.

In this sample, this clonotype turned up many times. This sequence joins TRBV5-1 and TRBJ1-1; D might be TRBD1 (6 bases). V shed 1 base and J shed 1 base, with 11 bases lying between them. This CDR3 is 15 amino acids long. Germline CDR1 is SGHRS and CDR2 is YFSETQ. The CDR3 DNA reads TGCGCCAGCAGCTTGCCCGGGGGCACGAACACTGAAGCTTTCTTT. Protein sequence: CASSLPGGTNTEAFF.

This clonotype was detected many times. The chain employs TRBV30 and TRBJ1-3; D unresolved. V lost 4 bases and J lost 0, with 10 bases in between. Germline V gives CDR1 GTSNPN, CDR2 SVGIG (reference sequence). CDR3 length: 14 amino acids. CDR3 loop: CAWTSGSSGNTIYF. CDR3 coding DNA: TGTGCCTGGACCTCGGGGAGCTCTGGAAACACCATATATTTT.

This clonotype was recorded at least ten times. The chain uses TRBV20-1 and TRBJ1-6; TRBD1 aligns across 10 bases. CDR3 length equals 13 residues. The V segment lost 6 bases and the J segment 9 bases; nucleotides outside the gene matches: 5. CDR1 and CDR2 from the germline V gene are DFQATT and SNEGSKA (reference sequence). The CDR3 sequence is CSAPRTGGSPLHF. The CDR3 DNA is TGCAGTGCCCCGAGGACAGGGGGTTCACCCCTCCACTTT.

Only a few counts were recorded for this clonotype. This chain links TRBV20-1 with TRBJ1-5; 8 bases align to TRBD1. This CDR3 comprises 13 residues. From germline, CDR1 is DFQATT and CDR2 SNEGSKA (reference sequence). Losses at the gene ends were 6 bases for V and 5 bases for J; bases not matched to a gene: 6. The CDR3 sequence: CSAQGAQDQPQHF. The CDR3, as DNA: TGCAGTGCCCAGGGGGCGCAGGATCAGCCCCAGCATTTT.

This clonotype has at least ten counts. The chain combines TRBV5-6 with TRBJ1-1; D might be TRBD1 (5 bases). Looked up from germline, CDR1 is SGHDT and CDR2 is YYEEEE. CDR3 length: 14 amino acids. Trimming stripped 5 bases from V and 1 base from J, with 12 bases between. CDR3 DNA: TGTGCCAGCAGTTTTGTGGGACGGAACACTGAAGCTTTCTTT. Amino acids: CASSFVGRNTEAFF.

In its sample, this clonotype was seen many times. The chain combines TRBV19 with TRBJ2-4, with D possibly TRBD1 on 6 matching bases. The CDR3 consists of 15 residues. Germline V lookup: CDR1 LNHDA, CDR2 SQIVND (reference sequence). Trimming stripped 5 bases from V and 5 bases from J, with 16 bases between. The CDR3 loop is CASSPPGARQNIQYF. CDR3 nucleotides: TGTGCCAGTAGTCCTCCAGGGGCGAGGCAAAACATTCAGTACTTC.

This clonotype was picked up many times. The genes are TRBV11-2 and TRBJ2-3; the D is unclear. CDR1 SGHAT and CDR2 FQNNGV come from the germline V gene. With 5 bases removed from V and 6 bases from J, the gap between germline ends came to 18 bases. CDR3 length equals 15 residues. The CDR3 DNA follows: TGTGCCAGCAGCCGCCCGTCAGTCCCTGGGGATACGCAGTATTTT. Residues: CASSRPSVPGDTQYF.

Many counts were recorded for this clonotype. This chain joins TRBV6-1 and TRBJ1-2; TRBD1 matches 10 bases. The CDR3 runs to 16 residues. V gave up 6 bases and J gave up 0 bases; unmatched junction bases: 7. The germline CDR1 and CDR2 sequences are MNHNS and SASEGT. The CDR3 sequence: CASRTIDRGPNYGYTF. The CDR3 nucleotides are TGTGCCAGCAGAACCATCGACAGGGGGCCTAACTATGGCTACACCTTC.

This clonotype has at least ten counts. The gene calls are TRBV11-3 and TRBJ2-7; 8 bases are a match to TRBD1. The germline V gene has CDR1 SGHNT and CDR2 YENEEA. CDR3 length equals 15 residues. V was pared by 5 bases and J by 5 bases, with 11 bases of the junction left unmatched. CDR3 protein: CASSRRTGKRNEQYF. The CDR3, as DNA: TGTGCCAGCAGCCGACGGACAGGGAAGAGGAACGAGCAGTACTTC.

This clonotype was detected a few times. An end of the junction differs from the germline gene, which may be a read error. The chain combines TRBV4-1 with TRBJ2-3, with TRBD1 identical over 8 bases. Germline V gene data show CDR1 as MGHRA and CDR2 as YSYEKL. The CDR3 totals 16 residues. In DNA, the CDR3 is TGCACCAGCAGCCAAGTAACCGGGACAGGTACAGATACGCAGTATTTT. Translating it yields CTSSQVTGTGTDTQYF.

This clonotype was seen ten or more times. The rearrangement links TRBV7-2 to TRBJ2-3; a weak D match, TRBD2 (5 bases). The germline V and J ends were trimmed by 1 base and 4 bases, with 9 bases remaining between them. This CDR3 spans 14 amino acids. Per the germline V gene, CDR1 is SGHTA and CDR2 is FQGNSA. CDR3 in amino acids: CASSLERVPDTQYF. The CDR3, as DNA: TGTGCCAGCAGCTTAGAGAGGGTGCCAGATACGCAGTATTTT.

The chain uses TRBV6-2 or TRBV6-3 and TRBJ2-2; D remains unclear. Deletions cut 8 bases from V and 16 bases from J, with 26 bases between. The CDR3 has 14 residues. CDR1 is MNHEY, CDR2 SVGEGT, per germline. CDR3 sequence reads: CASRVWIRNEKPFF. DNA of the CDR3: TGTGCCAGCCGGGTGTGGATCAGAAATGAAAAACCGTTTTTT.

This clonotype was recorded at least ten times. The CDR3 bases are TGTGCCAGCAGCTTAACCGGGACTAGTGGCAATGAGCAGTTCTTC. It encodes CASSLTGTSGNEQFF. This chain connects TRBV7-3 to TRBJ2-1, with TRBD2 matching 8 bases. The CDR3 totals 15 residues. Germline V CDR1 and CDR2: SGHTA, FQGTGA. Trimming removed 0 bases from V and 6 bases from J; junction bases left unmatched: 4.

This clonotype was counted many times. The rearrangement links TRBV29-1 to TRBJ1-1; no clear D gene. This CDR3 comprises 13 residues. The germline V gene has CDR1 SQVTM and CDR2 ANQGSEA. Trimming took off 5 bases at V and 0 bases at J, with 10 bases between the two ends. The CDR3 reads CSVWTGMNTEAFF. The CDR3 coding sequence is TGCAGCGTTTGGACGGGAATGAACACTGAAGCTTTCTTT.

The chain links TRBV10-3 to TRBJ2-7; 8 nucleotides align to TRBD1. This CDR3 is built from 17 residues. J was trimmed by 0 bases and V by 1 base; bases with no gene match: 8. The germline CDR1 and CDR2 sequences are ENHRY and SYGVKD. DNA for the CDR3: TGTGCCATCAGTGAGTTTAAGACAGGGGCCAACTCCTACGAGCAGTACTTC. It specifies CAISEFKTGANSYEQYF.

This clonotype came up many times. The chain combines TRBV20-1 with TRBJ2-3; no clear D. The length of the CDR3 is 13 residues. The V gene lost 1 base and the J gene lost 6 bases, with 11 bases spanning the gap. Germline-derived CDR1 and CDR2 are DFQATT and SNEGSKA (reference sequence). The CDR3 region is CSARVSWVDTQYF. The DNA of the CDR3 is TGCAGTGCTAGAGTAAGTTGGGTGGATACGCAGTATTTT.

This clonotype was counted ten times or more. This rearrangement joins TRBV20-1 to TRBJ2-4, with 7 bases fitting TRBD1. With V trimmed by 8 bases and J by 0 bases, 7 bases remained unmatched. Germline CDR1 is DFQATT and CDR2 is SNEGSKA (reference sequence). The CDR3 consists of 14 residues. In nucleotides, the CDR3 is TGCAGTCCCGGGACAGTCTTAGCCAAAAACATTCAGTACTTC. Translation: CSPGTVLAKNIQYF.

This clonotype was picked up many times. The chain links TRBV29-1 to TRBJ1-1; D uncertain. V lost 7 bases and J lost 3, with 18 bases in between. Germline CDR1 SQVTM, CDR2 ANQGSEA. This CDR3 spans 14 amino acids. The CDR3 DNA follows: TGCAGCGGCCGCCGTGGCAGATCGGACACTGAAGCTTTCTTT. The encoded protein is CSGRRGRSDTEAFF.

In DNA form, the CDR3 reads TGCAGCGTTGAAGGGGGCAGGGGGCAGGGGACTGAAGCTTTCTTT. Protein product: CSVEGGRGQGTEAFF. The chain links TRBV29-1 to TRBJ1-1; 8 nucleotides match TRBD1. V shed 1 base, J shed 5 bases, and the junction held 9 bases outside the gene matches. Per germline, CDR1 SQVTM and CDR2 ANQGSEA. The CDR3 covers 15 residues.

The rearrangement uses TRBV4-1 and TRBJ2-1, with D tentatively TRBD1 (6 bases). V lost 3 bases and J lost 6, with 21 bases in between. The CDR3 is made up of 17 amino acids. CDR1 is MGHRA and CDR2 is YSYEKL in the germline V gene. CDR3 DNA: TGCGCCAGCAGCCAGCACCGGGGTCCAGGGGCATCCAATGAGCAGTTCTTC. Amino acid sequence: CASSQHRGPGASNEQFF.

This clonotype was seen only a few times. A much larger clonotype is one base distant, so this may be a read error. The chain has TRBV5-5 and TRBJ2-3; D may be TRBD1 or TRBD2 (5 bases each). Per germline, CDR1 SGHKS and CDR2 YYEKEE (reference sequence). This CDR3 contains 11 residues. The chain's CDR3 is CANSLGHTQYF. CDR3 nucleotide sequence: TGTGCCAACAGCTTGGGACATACGCAGTATTTT.

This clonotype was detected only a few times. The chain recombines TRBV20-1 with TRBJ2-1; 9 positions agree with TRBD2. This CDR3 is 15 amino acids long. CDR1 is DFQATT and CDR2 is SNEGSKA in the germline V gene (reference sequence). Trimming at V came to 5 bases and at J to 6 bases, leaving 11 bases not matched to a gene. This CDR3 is CSAQSRLAGFNEQFF. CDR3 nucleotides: TGCAGTGCTCAGTCCCGGCTAGCGGGGTTCAATGAGCAGTTCTTC.

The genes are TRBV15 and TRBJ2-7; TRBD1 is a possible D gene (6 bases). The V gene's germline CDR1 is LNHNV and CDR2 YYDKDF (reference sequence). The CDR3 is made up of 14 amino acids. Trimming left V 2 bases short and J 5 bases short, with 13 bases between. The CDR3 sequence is CATSRSTSGDEQYF. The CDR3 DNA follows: TGTGCCACCAGCAGATCTACGTCAGGGGACGAGCAGTACTTC.